A selection of T cell receptor beta chains follows, all from one sample in a study of blood T cell repertoires in COVID-19. The table came from immunoSEQ multiplex PCR; TCRdb's copy has only in-frame clones and leaves some out. This table has some 260,000 clones, approximately 79% appearing once. Material for sequencing was peripheral blood. The origin of the receptors is a woman in her thirties or forties with active or convalescent COVID-19. CDR3s include the opening cysteine and the closing phenylalanine or tryptophan. The D gene is left open where the match is weak. Some rows have no size entry. The others give once, few or many, or a class for an expanded clone.

d_call j_call v_call clone_size cdr3_aa cdr3_nt
TRBD1 TRBJ1-1 TRBV5-4 NA CASIGQGAGTEAFF TGTGCCAGCATTGGACAGGGGGCGGGGACTGAAGCTTTCTTT
NA TRBJ1-2 TRBV28 NA CASRRTGGDYGYTF TGTGCCAGCAGGCGTACCGGGGGGGACTATGGCTACACCTTC
NA TRBJ1-5 TRBV11-2 NA CASSLGGGGRNNQPQHF TGTGCCAGCAGCTTGGGAGGGGGGGGTAGGAACAATCAGCCCCAGCATTTT
NA TRBJ1-6 TRBV7-3 NA CASSLTRGNYNSPLHF TGTGCCAGCAGCTTAACGCGGGGGAACTATAATTCACCCCTCCACTTT
NA TRBJ2-7 TRBV7-9 NA CASSSGVPSEQYF TGTGCCAGCAGCTCAGGGGTACCTTCCGAGCAGTACTTC
NA TRBJ2-2 TRBV7-3 NA CASSPSAGQELFF TGTGCCAGCAGCCCTAGTGCGGGGCAGGAGCTGTTTTTT
NA TRBJ1-5 TRBV27 once CASSYKGASNQPQHF TGTGCCAGCAGTTACAAAGGGGCCTCAAATCAGCCCCAGCATTTT
NA TRBJ2-7 TRBV2 NA CASSVDAFGRGEQYF TGTGCCAGCAGTGTCGACGCATTTGGTCGGGGGGAGCAGTACTTC
TRBD2 TRBJ2-7 TRBV5-6 NA CASSLDLAGGYEQYF TGTGCCAGCAGCTTGGACCTAGCGGGGGGCTACGAGCAGTACTTC
NA TRBJ1-3 TRBV28 NA CASRVLDTIYF TGTGCCAGCAGAGTCCTAGACACCATATATTTT
TRBD1 TRBJ1-6 TRBV30 few CAWSVGTGNSPLHF TGTGCCTGGAGTGTCGGGACAGGGAATTCACCCCTCCACTTT
NA TRBJ2-4 TRBV5-6 once CASSLQTVAKNIQYF TGTGCCAGCAGCTTACAGACAGTAGCCAAAAACATTCAGTACTTC
TRBD2 TRBJ2-5 TRBV4-2 few CASSQVGLAGGPETQYF TGTGCCAGCAGCCAAGTCGGACTAGCGGGGGGCCCAGAGACCCAGTACTTC
NA TRBJ1-1 TRBV14 NA CASSQGQDTIEAFF TGTGCCAGCAGCCAAGGTCAGGACACCATTGAAGCTTTCTTT
TRBD2 TRBJ2-3 TRBV5-4 NA CASSQGLVEDTQYF TGTGCCAGCAGCCAGGGACTAGTGGAAGATACGCAGTATTTT
TRBD1 TRBJ1-1 TRBV5-1 few CASSLVGQGANGAFF TGCGCCAGCAGCTTGGTGGGACAGGGGGCGAACGGAGCTTTCTTT
NA TRBJ2-1 TRBV6-5 NA CASSYGDGSSYNEQFF TGTGCCAGCAGTTATGGGGACGGGAGCTCCTACAATGAGCAGTTCTTC
NA TRBJ1-1 TRBV4-1 NA CASTFSPEQNTEAFF TGCGCCAGCACCTTTTCTCCCGAACAGAACACTGAAGCTTTCTTT
NA TRBJ2-5 TRBV6-6 NA CASSYFADQETQYF TGTGCCAGCAGTTACTTCGCAGATCAAGAGACCCAGTACTTC
NA TRBJ1-1 TRBV14 NA CASSQVFGQAEAFF TGTGCCAGCAGCCAAGTGTTCGGACAAGCTGAAGCTTTCTTT
NA TRBJ1-1 TRBV11-3 NA CASSLEGGEAFF TGTGCCAGCAGCTTAGAGGGGGGGGAAGCTTTCTTT
TRBD2 TRBJ2-3 TRBV10-3 NA CAISESGTSGGALDTQYF TGTGCCATCAGTGAGTCGGGGACTAGCGGGGGGGCGTTGGATACGCAGTATTTT
NA TRBJ2-3 TRBV10-1 NA CASSESGRGIPTDTQYF TGCGCCAGCAGTGAGTCCGGCAGGGGAATCCCCACCGATACGCAGTATTTT
TRBD1 TRBJ1-2 TRBV24-1 NA CATSDPTGGGYGYTF TGTGCCACCAGTGATCCCACAGGGGGCGGCTATGGCTACACCTTC
TRBD1 TRBJ1-3 TRBV27 once CASSLRASTGLGNTIYF TGTGCCAGCAGTTTACGGGCTTCGACAGGGCTTGGAAACACCATATATTTT
NA TRBJ1-2 TRBV3-1/TRBV3-2 NA CASSPRVLGDYGYTF TGTGCCAGCAGCCCCAGGGTTCTCGGTGACTATGGCTACACCTTC
TRBD2 TRBJ2-3 TRBV4-1 NA CASSRGGLSSGGAGTDTQYF TGCGCCAGCAGCCGCGGGGGCCTATCTAGCGGGGGGGCTGGCACAGATACGCAGTATTTT
NA TRBJ1-4 TRBV30 NA CAGDGTATNEKLFF TGTGCCGGGGATGGCACCGCAACTAATGAAAAACTGTTTTTT